These 9 T cell receptor beta chains were sequenced from one sample in a study of T cells in localized non-small cell lung cancer. The data were produced by immunoSEQ multiplex PCR, yet TCRdb's version contains in-frame clones alone and is incomplete. This table holds tens of thousands of clones, roughly three quarters found once. The material was PBMCs, obtained before any cancer treatment. All receptors derive from a woman aged 40-75 years with stage II squamous cell lung carcinoma.

The chain joins TRBV7-8 to TRBJ2-5; a possible D gene is TRBD1 (6 bases). The DNA end favors TRBJ2-7, so the J call may be wrong. Germline lookup yields CDR1 SGHVS and CDR2 FQNEAQ. The CDR3 length is 13 residues. CDR3 nucleotides: TGTGCCAGCAGCTATCTACAGGGAAACGAGCAGTACTTC. Its translation: CASSYLQGNEQYF.

The chain combines TRBV29-1 with TRBJ1-1, with D possibly TRBD1 on 6 matching bases. CDR1 and CDR2 (germline): SQVTM, ANQGSEA. The V end was cut by 4 bases, the J end by 2 bases, with 11 bases between. The CDR3 covers 13 residues. The CDR3 DNA sequence: TGCAGCGTTGCCGGAGGGACAAACACTGAAGCTTTCTTT. The encoded protein is CSVAGGTNTEAFF.

The chain employs TRBV7-8 and TRBJ1-2; a weak D match, TRBD1 (6 bases). The CDR3 has 15 amino acids. Germline V gene sequence: CDR1 SGHVS, CDR2 FQNEAQ. Trimming shortened V by 5 bases and J by 7 bases, and 20 bases separated the two germline ends. The CDR3 loop is CASSASSTGGIGYTF. CDR3 nucleotide sequence: TGTGCCAGCAGCGCATCCTCGACAGGCGGGATTGGCTACACCTTC.

The rearrangement joins TRBV7-2 to TRBJ2-7, with D unclear. Germline CDR1 SGHTA, CDR2 FQGNSA. The CDR3 sequence is 13 residues long. V lost 4 bases to trimming and J lost 4 bases, with 11 bases between them. CDR3 region: CASSSNPNYEQYF. For the CDR3, the DNA is TGTGCCAGCAGCTCTAACCCCAATTACGAGCAGTACTTC.

This clone is categorized as medium-sized. This chain connects TRBV5-1 to TRBJ1-3, with D possibly TRBD1 on 5 matching bases. V dropped 1 base and J dropped 2 bases, with 10 bases sitting between them. This CDR3 is built from 15 residues. Germline CDR1 reads SGHRS; CDR2 reads YFSETQ. DNA of the CDR3: TGCGCCAGCAGCTTGATCGGGGCAACTGGAAACACCATATATTTT. Its protein product is CASSLIGATGNTIYF.

The table lists this clone with many counts. V and J are TRBV27 and TRBJ2-1; TRBD1 agrees at 8 bases. The germline gives CDR1 MNHEY, CDR2 SMNVEV (reference sequence). The CDR3 totals 15 residues. V was clipped by 6 bases and J by 8 bases; unmatched bases: 12. The CDR3 loop reads CASSTPGQDLYEQFF. CDR3 coding DNA: TGTGCCAGCAGCACACCGGGACAGGATCTGTATGAGCAGTTCTTC.

The chain combines TRBV5-3 with TRBJ2-2; perhaps TRBD1 as D (5 bases). TRBV5-3 qualifies as an ORF whose function is uncertain. V lost 2 bases and J lost 3, with 8 bases in between. The CDR3 totals 14 residues. In nucleotides, the CDR3 is TGTGCCAGAAGCTTACGACAGCACACCGGGGAGCTGTTTTTT. Protein sequence: CARSLRQHTGELFF.

This chain joins TRBV7-8 and TRBJ2-1, with D perhaps matching TRBD1 or TRBD2 (6 bases each). V lost 5 bases to trimming and J lost 5 bases, with 25 bases between them. Germline CDR1 reads SGHVS; CDR2 reads FQNEAQ. The CDR3 is made up of 18 amino acids. The chain's CDR3 is CASSPRGLLAPVHNEQFF. In DNA, the CDR3 is TGTGCCAGCAGCCCCAGGGGTCTACTAGCTCCCGTCCACAATGAGCAGTTCTTC.

This rearrangement joins TRBV6-5 to TRBJ1-1; D is ambiguous. CDR3 length: 14 residues. Trimming removed 0 bases at V and 4 bases at J, with 9 bases between. Germline V gene data show CDR1 as MNHEY and CDR2 as SVGAGI. The CDR3 nucleotides are TGTGCCAGCAGTTACTCGGGTCAGTTCACTGAAGCTTTCTTT. This gives the protein CASSYSGQFTEAFF.